The rows below give T cell receptor beta chains drawn from one sample of a study of shared clonotypes between healthy human individuals. Clones were read by immunoSEQ multiplex PCR, and TCRdb kept only the in-frame ones, dropping some. The sample lists over a million clones, around 82% occurring once. Material: memory CD4+ T cells from PBMCs. The source of these receptors is a young man in good health. Some clones in this sample may be carry-over from other donors' samples. Each CDR3 is given with its conserved first and last residue. D genes are given only for firm matches. Clone size is stated in some rows and not others, as once, few, many or a class when expanded.

v_call	clone_size	j_call	d_call	cdr3_nt	cdr3_aa
TRBV11-1	.	TRBJ2-1	.	TGTGCCAGCAGCTTTTTGGCTGCTGAGCAGTTCTTC	CASSFLAAEQFF
TRBV9	.	TRBJ1-2	.	TGTGCCAGCAGCGTACTACTCGGATATGGCTACACCTTC	CASSVLLGYGYTF
TRBV2	.	TRBJ1-4	.	TGTGCCAGCAGCCCGACTGGAACTAATGAAAAACTGTTTTTT	CASSPTGTNEKLFF
TRBV30	.	TRBJ2-2	.	TGTGCCTGGAGTGAAGGGAACACCGGGGAGCTGTTTTTT	CAWSEGNTGELFF
TRBV4-2	once	TRBJ1-2	TRBD1	TGTGCCAGCAGCCAACAACCGGGACAGGGGAATGGCTACACCTTC	CASSQQPGQGNGYTF
TRBV6-5	once	TRBJ1-2	.	TGTGCCAGCGCCGGGAGGGTAGGGGATGGCTACACCTTC	CASAGRVGDGYTF
TRBV19	.	TRBJ2-6	TRBD2	TGTGCCAGTACAGGAGGGGAGGGCTTCTCTGGGGCCAACGTCCTGACTTTC	CASTGGEGFSGANVLTF
TRBV28	.	TRBJ2-7	.	TGTGCCAGCAGTGGGGTCCCCTACGAGCAGTACTTC	CASSGVPYEQYF
TRBV28	.	TRBJ1-5	.	TGTGCCAGTACTACCACCGAGGGGGTCCGGCCCCAGCATTTT	CASTTTEGVRPQHF
TRBV10-2	.	TRBJ1-2	.	TGCGCCAGCAGGAGGGGTGTTAACTATGGCTACACCTTC	CASRRGVNYGYTF
TRBV28	.	TRBJ2-1	TRBD2	TGTGCCAGCGTTAGCCCAGCGGGAGTCTACTACAATGAGCAGTTCTTC	CASVSPAGVYYNEQFF
TRBV5-1	many	TRBJ1-5	.	TGCGCCAGCAGCCCCGGGGAGAGATATAGCAATCAGCCCCAGCATTTT	CASSPGERYSNQPQHF
TRBV6-5	.	TRBJ2-7	TRBD1	TGTGCCAGCAGACCCACCGGGACAGGTACCTACGAGCAGTACTTC	CASRPTGTGTYEQYF
TRBV6-6	.	TRBJ2-1	TRBD2	TGTGCCAGCCGAAGGGAGGGCTCCTACAATGAGCAGTTCTTC	CASRREGSYNEQFF
TRBV10-3	.	TRBJ1-2	.	TGTGCCATCAGAAACGGGGAGGGAATGGTCTATGGCTACACCTTC	CAIRNGEGMVYGYTF
TRBV15	.	TRBJ2-7	TRBD1	TGTGCCACCAGCAGACAGACAGGGAACACGTACGAGCAGTACTTC	CATSRQTGNTYEQYF
TRBV27	.	TRBJ1-1	TRBD1	TGTGCCAGCAGTTTAGGACAGGCTAACACTGAAGCTTTCTTT	CASSLGQANTEAFF
TRBV27	few	TRBJ2-1	TRBD1	TGTGCCAGCAGTGCTTACGACAGGGCAGGCTACAATGAGCAGTTCTTC	CASSAYDRAGYNEQFF
TRBV9	.	TRBJ2-7	.	TGTGCCAGCAGCGTTGGAGGATCCAGCTCCTACGAGCAGTACTTC	CASSVGGSSSYEQYF
TRBV18	.	TRBJ2-1	TRBD2	TGTGCCAGCTCACCACGGTCTTCGGGAGGCTCAGGAGGTGAGCAGTTCTTC	CASSPRSSGGSGGEQFF
TRBV18	.	TRBJ1-2	.	TGTGCCAGCTCATCTTTAGGGGTAGCCGGTGGGGCCTATGGCTACACCTTC	CASSSLGVAGGAYGYTF
TRBV5-6	.	TRBJ2-6	TRBD1	TGTATGTCATACGGTTCGGGACAGGGACCCTCTGGGGCCAACGTCCTGACTTTC	CMSYGSGQGPSGANVLTF
TRBV28	.	TRBJ1-2	.	TGTGCCAGCACCAACCTCGTTTCCGGGCTCGGTGGCTACACCTTC	CASTNLVSGLGGYTF
TRBV4-1	.	TRBJ1-1	.	TGCGCCAGCAGCCAAGACCCGAGCCAGAACACTGAAGCTTTCTTT	CASSQDPSQNTEAFF
TRBV4-2	.	TRBJ2-5	TRBD2	TGTGCCAGCAGCCAAGGGACTAGAGGTGAGACCCAGTACTTC	CASSQGTRGETQYF
TRBV5-1	.	TRBJ1-3	.	TGCGCCAGCAGCTTGGCCGGCGAAAGCTCTGGAAACACCATATATTTT	CASSLAGESSGNTIYF
TRBV10-3	.	TRBJ1-1	TRBD1	TGTGCCATCAGGACAGGGGGGACCACTGAAGCTTTCTTT	CAIRTGGTTEAFF
TRBV2	.	TRBJ2-3	TRBD2	TGTGCCAGCAGGGAGGGAGGGGATACGCAGTATTTT	CASREGGDTQYF
TRBV2	.	TRBJ2-1	.	TGTGCCAGCACTGTGGAGGGTAACTCCTACAATGAGCAGTTCTTC	CASTVEGNSYNEQFF
TRBV6-5	.	TRBJ1-1	.	TGTGCCAGCTTACATACAGGGATAGGGACTGAAGCTTTCTTT	CASLHTGIGTEAFF
TRBV10-2	.	TRBJ2-4	.	TGCGCCAGCAAGGTCGCCCTAGCCAAAAACATTCAGTACTTC	CASKVALAKNIQYF
TRBV30	few	TRBJ1-2	.	TGTGCCTGGAGTGAGGCAGGGCCAGACTATGGCTACACCTTC	CAWSEAGPDYGYTF
TRBV6-1	.	TRBJ2-7	.	TGTGCCAGCAGTGAAGAGGGACTGGACGAGCAGTACTTC	CASSEEGLDEQYF
TRBV10-3	.	TRBJ2-7	.	TGTGCCATCAGTGAGATATCTCCCTCCTACGAGCAGTACTTC	CAISEISPSYEQYF
TRBV2	once	TRBJ2-5	TRBD1	TGTGCCAGCAGGAGGGACAGGGGGCCCAAGACCCAGTACTTC	CASRRDRGPKTQYF
TRBV20-1	few	TRBJ2-5	.	TGCAGTGCTAGCCACGAGACCCAGTACTTC	CSASHETQYF
TRBV10-3	.	TRBJ2-7	.	TGTGCCATCAGTGCCAACCCGGGAGAAAACTACGAGCAGTACTTC	CAISANPGENYEQYF
TRBV28	few	TRBJ2-7	.	.	CASSLPSTLSEQYF
TRBV10-3	.	TRBJ2-3	.	TGTGCCATTAGCCTCCAGGATACGCAGTATTTT	CAISLQDTQYF
TRBV4-1	.	TRBJ2-3	.	TGCGCCAGCAGCCAAGCCGGGACTAGCACAGATACGCAGTATTTT	CASSQAGTSTDTQYF